This TCR beta chain was recovered during a study of beta chain features in type 1 diabetes. The CDR3 extends over 12 amino acids. From germline, CDR1 is LGHNA and CDR2 YNFKEQ. V dropped 3 bases and J dropped 10 bases, with 13 bases sitting between them. Reverse transcribing all isolated RNA meant expressed TCRB transcripts were sequenced. Only in-frame clones appear in the TCRdb table, and some are missing; sequencing was by immunoSEQ multiplex PCR. The sample has 300,000 to 350,000 clones, 13% to 15% seen once. This clone has a handful of counts. This TCR came from a man under 40 in good health. J is TRBJ2-7 and V is TRBV4-2, with D maybe TRBD1 (5 bases). The sequencing sample was made of central memory CD4+ T cells from blood. The DNA of the CDR3 is TGTGCCAGCAGCCATGAGCAGGGTTACCAGTACTTC. Translating it yields CASSHEQGYQYF.